This TCR beta chain was documented in a study of naive and memory T cell subsets. Study-wide results and limits: Especially in CD8 cells, naive repertoires contained a few larger clonotypes, possibly CD45RA-re-expressing memory cells. The power law exponent of TCR abundance differed between naive and memory cells.

Both TRBC1 and TRBC2 were covered by a beta constant-region primer of two equimolar oligonucleotides. Ligated cDNA was amplified by four rounds of PCR with nested alpha and beta constant-region primers and SP2. TCRdb reprocessed the UMI-ligation and nested PCR reads via MiXCR and lists one record per CDR3 protein. The data show approximately 150,000 distinct CDR3 sequences, with roughly 20% seen just once and 0.11% held by the top ten. CDR3 size: 15 residues. Per germline, CDR1 SGHTA and CDR2 FQGNSA. The germline V and J ends were trimmed by 4 bases and 7 bases, with 19 bases remaining between them. Cells stained for CD3, CD4, CD8, CD45RA, CD27 and viability were sorted into four CD45RA/CD27 subsets. On this clonotype itself: Its specificity is not known.

Sequenced material: naive CD4+ T cells from blood. This clonotype was obtained from a human donor in good health. This chain uses TRBV7-2 with TRBJ1-2; no definite D call. The CDR3 DNA reads TGTGCCAGCAGCTCCCAAGGGCCCCTATCCGGTGGCTACACCTTC. It specifies CASSSQGPLSGGYTF. Based on the CDR3 plus reference TRBV7-2 and TRBJ1-2, the full variable domain is GAGVSQSPSNKVTEKGKDVELRCDPISGHTALYWYRQSLGQGLEFLIYFQGNSAPDKSGLPSDRFSAERTGGSVSTLTIQRTQQEDSAVYLCASSSQGPLSGGYTFGSGTRLTVV.